This entry lists 17 T cell receptor beta chains sequenced from one sample in a study of T cells in Graves' hyperthyroidism and ophthalmopathy. RNA transcripts were the template for amplifying TCR beta CDR3 regions. The study used the HTBI primer set for a first-round RT-PCR of the TCR CDR3. In TCRdb, the multiplex PCR reads were re-called with MiXCR into one record per CDR3 protein. The sample consists of roughly 700,000 distinct CDR3 sequences, about 15% of them appearing once. The specimen sequenced was blood. The receptors come from a woman aged 18-35 years with Graves' hyperthyroidism.

Turning to this clonotype: This may come from a read error, since a much larger clone is one base off. The chain has TRBV29-1 and TRBJ1-1; D might be TRBD1 (6 bases). The CDR3 contains 12 residues. Looked up from germline, CDR1 is SQVTM and CDR2 is ANQGSEA. The CDR3 sequence: CSVDSGATEALF. CDR3 nucleotide sequence: TGCAGCGTGGACAGTGGGGCTACTGAAGCTCTCTTT.

The CDR3 protein is CASSPVGTSQETQYF. The CDR3 nucleotides are TGTGCCAGCAGCCCGGTGGGGACTAGCCAAGAGACCCAGTACTTC. V is TRBV5-4 and J is TRBJ2-5; 8 nucleotides align to TRBD2. The CDR3 runs 15 residues. V shed 4 bases, J shed 1 base, and the junction held 6 bases outside the gene matches. Germline CDR1 SGHNT, CDR2 YYREEE (reference sequence).

This clonotype was picked up many times. The CDR3 nucleotides read TGTGCCAGCAGCCCCGGGGTAGCGGAACGCACAGATACGCAGTATTTT. Protein product: CASSPGVAERTDTQYF. The chain is built from TRBV7-6 and TRBJ2-3, with D perhaps matching TRBD2 (6 bases). V shed 5 bases and J shed 1 base, with 16 bases lying between them. The germline CDR1 and CDR2 sequences are SGHVS and FNYEAQ. The CDR3 spans 16 residues.

This clonotype has at least ten counts. This chain links TRBV20-1 with TRBJ2-3; 8 bases agree with TRBD2. After removal of 5 bases from V and 2 bases from J, the junction contained 6 bases not matched to a gene. CDR1 is DFQATT and CDR2 is SNEGSKA in the germline V gene (reference sequence). The CDR3 consists of 14 residues. This CDR3 reads CSAPRLASTDTQYF. The CDR3 DNA reads TGCAGTGCTCCCCGACTAGCGTCCACAGATACGCAGTATTTT.

This chain uses TRBV6-2 or TRBV6-3 with TRBJ2-7, with 9 bases aligning to TRBD2. The germline V gene has CDR1 MNHEY and CDR2 SVGEGT. This CDR3 spans 18 amino acids. Trimming removed 5 bases from V and 2 bases from J; junction bases left unmatched: 16. CDR3 loop: CASSPEGAFSGRTYEQYF. The CDR3 DNA is TGTGCCAGCAGTCCCGAGGGGGCTTTCAGCGGGAGGACCTACGAGCAGTACTTC.

This clonotype was seen at least ten times. The gene calls are TRBV13 and TRBJ2-7, with 16 positions matching TRBD2. The CDR3 is 15 amino acids. Germline V lookup: CDR1 PRHDT, CDR2 FYEKMQ (reference sequence). Trimming at V came to 5 bases and at J to 4 bases, leaving 2 bases not matched to a gene. The CDR3 nucleotides read TGTGCCAGCAGCACGGGACTAGCGGGAGGGTACGAGCAGTACTTC. Translating it yields CASSTGLAGGYEQYF.

Here the CDR3 reads CASSPWTSAYNEQFF. CDR3 nucleotides: TGTGCCAGCTCACCGTGGACTAGCGCCTACAATGAGCAGTTCTTC. The rearrangement joins TRBV18 to TRBJ2-1; 9 bases align to TRBD2. Unmatched junction bases numbered 2, after V lost 3 bases and J lost 2 bases. The CDR3 spans 15 residues. Germline V gives CDR1 KGHSH, CDR2 LQKENI.

V gene TRBV20-1 combines with J gene TRBJ2-5; D possibly matches TRBD1 or TRBD2 (5 bases each). The V gene lost 0 bases and the J gene lost 1 base, with 6 bases spanning the gap. Germline V gene data show CDR1 as DFQATT and CDR2 as SNEGSKA (reference sequence). This CDR3 is built from 13 residues. As DNA, the CDR3 is TGCAGTGCTAGAGAAGGGACCCAAGAGACCCAGTACTTC. Its protein is CSAREGTQETQYF.

This clonotype was picked up many times. The V and J genes are TRBV7-3 and TRBJ1-2; a possible D gene is TRBD1 (6 bases). From germline, CDR1 is SGHTA and CDR2 FQGTGA. V lost 5 bases and J 3 bases, leaving 10 bases between the germline ends. The CDR3 consists of 13 residues. The CDR3: CASSPTGYYGYTF. CDR3 bases: TGTGCCAGCAGCCCGACAGGCTACTATGGCTACACCTTC.

The J gene is TRBJ2-1, the V gene TRBV6-2 or TRBV6-3, with TRBD2 matching 9 bases. CDR1 is MNHEY and CDR2 is SVGEGT in the germline V gene. V shed 6 bases, J shed 7 bases, and the junction held 13 bases outside the gene matches. CDR3 length: 16 residues. The CDR3 spells CASSLGSSGIGNEQFF. DNA for the CDR3: TGTGCCAGCAGCTTGGGGTCTAGCGGGATAGGGAATGAGCAGTTCTTC.

The rearrangement joins TRBV14 to TRBJ2-1; no clear D gene. Germline V CDR1 and CDR2: SGHDN, FVKESK. This CDR3 contains 12 residues. Trimming stripped 2 bases from V and 8 bases from J, with 7 bases between. CDR3 sequence: CASSQSRYEQFF. CDR3 DNA sequence: TGTGCCAGCAGCCAATCCCGATATGAGCAGTTCTTC.

This clonotype was detected ten times or more. V gene TRBV18 combines with J gene TRBJ2-7; 10 bases align to TRBD1. Germline lookup yields CDR1 KGHSH and CDR2 LQKENI. The CDR3 is 14 residues long. With V trimmed by 3 bases and J by 2 bases, 1 base remained unmatched. CDR3 protein: CASSPGTGAYEQYF. Here the CDR3 DNA reads TGTGCCAGCTCACCCGGGACAGGGGCCTACGAGCAGTACTTC.

The rearrangement uses TRBV20-1 and TRBJ2-4, with 8 bases lining up with TRBD2. This CDR3 has 15 residues. Germline-derived CDR1 and CDR2 are DFQATT and SNEGSKA (reference sequence). V shed 6 bases, J shed 8 bases, and the junction held 15 bases outside the gene matches. CDR3 residues: CSASPGGRSRDIQYF. The CDR3 coding sequence is TGCAGTGCGAGCCCGGGCGGGAGGTCCCGGGACATTCAGTACTTC.

At least ten counts were recorded for this clonotype. CDR3 bases: TGTGCCTGGAGTGTCCGGAACTATGGCTACACCTTC. Amino acid sequence: CAWSVRNYGYTF. This chain uses TRBV30 with TRBJ1-2; unclear D gene. Trimming shortened V by 0 bases and J by 2 bases, and 4 bases separated the two germline ends. The CDR3 sequence is 12 residues long. CDR1 is GTSNPN and CDR2 is SVGIG in the germline V gene (reference sequence).

In DNA form, the CDR3 reads TGCGCCAGCAGCTGGGAGGGGCAGTGGAACACTGAAGCTTTCTTT. Translated: CASSWEGQWNTEAFF. This sequence joins TRBV5-1 and TRBJ1-1, with D tentatively TRBD1 (5 bases). Germline CDR1 is SGHRS and CDR2 is YFSETQ. V lost 3 bases, J lost 1 base, and 13 bases lay in between. The CDR3 totals 15 residues.

This clonotype was seen ten or more times. The rearrangement uses TRBV27 and TRBJ2-7; 7 bases match TRBD2. V lost 5 bases to trimming and J lost 6 bases; unmatched junction nucleotides: 13. This CDR3 spans 15 amino acids. Germline CDR1 reads MNHEY; CDR2 reads SMNVEV (reference sequence). This CDR3 reads CASSLVDGGIGEQYF. CDR3 coding DNA: TGTGCCAGCAGTCTGGTCGACGGGGGGATTGGCGAGCAGTACTTC.

In this sample, this clonotype turned up many times. This chain joins TRBV20-1 and TRBJ1-1, with D tentatively TRBD1 (6 bases). The V end lost 1 base, the J end lost 0 bases, and 9 bases lay between the germline ends. The CDR3 runs 14 residues. The germline gives CDR1 DFQATT, CDR2 SNEGSKA (reference sequence). The CDR3 protein is CSARVGTLNTEAFF. The CDR3 DNA follows: TGCAGTGCTAGAGTAGGGACACTGAACACTGAAGCTTTCTTT.